This TCR beta chain came from a study of T cells after yellow fever vaccination. This clonotype was seen many times. One entry per CDR3 protein, called by TCRdb with MiXCR from the 5' RACE reads. Among approximately 600,000 distinct CDR3 sequences, about 12% were seen once, and the ten largest hold around 14%. The sample consisted of PBMCs, taken on the day of the yellow fever booster vaccination. The receptor's source is a man aged 25-45 years who received the YFV17D yellow fever vaccine.

CDR3 amino acids: CAIWRATLNIQYF. The CDR3 DNA sequence: TGCGCCATCTGGAGGGCTACTTTAAACATTCAGTACTTC. The chain joins TRBV23-1 to TRBJ2-4; perhaps TRBD2 as D (6 bases). TRBV23-1 is flagged as an ORF with uncertain function. The V end lost 10 bases, the J end lost 6 bases, and 16 bases lay between the germline ends. The length of the CDR3 is 13 residues.